This section outlines one T cell receptor (beta chain) sequence together with its context. Profiled with immunoSEQ multiplex PCR; TCRdb holds only in-frame clones, not every one. Seen here are tens of thousands of clones, 90% to 95% observed once, and the top ten hold about 0.42%. The entry originates in a study of T cell changes during pregnancy in multiple sclerosis. The CDR3 covers 16 residues. From germline, CDR1 is MNHNS and CDR2 SASEGT. Trimming took 3 bases from V and 0 from J, leaving 9 bases between them. The sample in question was CD4+ T cells from peripheral blood mononuclear cells, obtained in the third trimester of pregnancy. V is TRBV6-1 and J is TRBJ1-6, with a weak D call TRBD1 (6 bases). This clonotype was obtained from a female donor in good health, enrolled as a control in a pregnancy study. CDR3 bases: TGTGCCAGCAGTGAGGACAGAAGCTCCTATAATTCACCCCTCCACTTT. Amino acids: CASSEDRSSYNSPLHF.